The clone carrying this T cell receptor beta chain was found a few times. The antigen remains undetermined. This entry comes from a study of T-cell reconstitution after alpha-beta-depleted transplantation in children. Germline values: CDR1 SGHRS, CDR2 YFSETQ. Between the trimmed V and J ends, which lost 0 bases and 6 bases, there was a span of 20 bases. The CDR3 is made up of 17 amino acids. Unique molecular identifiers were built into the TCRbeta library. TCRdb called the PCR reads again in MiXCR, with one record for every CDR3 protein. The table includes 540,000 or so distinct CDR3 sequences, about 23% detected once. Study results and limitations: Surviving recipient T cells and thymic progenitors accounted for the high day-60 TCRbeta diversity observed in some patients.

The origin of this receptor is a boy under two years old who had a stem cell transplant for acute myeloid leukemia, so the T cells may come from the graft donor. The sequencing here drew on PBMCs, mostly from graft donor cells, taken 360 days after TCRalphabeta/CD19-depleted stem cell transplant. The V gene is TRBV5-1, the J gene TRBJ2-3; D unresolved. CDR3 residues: CASSLDTHSGVGDTQYF. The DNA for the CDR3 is TGCGCCAGCAGCTTGGACACTCATTCAGGCGTGGGCGATACGCAGTATTTT.